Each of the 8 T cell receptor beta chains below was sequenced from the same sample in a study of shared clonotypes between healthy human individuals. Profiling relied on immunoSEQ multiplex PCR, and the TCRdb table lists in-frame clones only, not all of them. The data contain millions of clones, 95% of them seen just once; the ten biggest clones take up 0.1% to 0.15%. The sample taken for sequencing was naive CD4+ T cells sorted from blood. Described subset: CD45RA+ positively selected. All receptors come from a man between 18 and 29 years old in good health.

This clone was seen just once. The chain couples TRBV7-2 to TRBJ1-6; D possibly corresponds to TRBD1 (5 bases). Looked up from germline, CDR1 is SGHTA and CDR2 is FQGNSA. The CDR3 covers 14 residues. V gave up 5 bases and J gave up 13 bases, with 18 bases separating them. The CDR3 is CASSPRGGGFPLHF. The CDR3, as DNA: TGTGCCAGCAGCCCCCGCGGTGGGGGTTTCCCCCTCCACTTT.

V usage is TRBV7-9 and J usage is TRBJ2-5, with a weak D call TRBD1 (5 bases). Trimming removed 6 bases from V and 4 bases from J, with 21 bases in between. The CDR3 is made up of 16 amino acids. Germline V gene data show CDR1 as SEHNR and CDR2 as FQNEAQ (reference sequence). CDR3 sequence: CASSLPPREGGETQYF. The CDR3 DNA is TGTGCCAGCAGTCTTCCGCCCAGGGAAGGCGGAGAGACCCAGTACTTC.

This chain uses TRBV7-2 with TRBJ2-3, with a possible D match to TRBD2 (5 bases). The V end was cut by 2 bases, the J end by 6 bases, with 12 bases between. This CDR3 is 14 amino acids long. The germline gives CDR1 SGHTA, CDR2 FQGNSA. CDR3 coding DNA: TGTGCCAGCAGCTTAATAATTTCGGGGGATACGCAGTATTTT. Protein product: CASSLIISGDTQYF.

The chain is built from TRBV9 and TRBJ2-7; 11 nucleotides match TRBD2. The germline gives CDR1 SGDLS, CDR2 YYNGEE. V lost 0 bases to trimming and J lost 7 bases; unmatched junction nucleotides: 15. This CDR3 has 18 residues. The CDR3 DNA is TGTGCCAGCAGCGTAGATTCAGGTACTACTAGCGGGAGAGCTGAGCAGTACTTC. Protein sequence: CASSVDSGTTSGRAEQYF.

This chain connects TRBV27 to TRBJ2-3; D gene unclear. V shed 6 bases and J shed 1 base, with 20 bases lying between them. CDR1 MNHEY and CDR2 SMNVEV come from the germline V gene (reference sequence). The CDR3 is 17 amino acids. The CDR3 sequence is CASRFRGPKGGTDTQYF. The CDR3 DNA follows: TGTGCCAGCAGGTTTAGAGGTCCGAAGGGTGGCACAGATACGCAGTATTTT.

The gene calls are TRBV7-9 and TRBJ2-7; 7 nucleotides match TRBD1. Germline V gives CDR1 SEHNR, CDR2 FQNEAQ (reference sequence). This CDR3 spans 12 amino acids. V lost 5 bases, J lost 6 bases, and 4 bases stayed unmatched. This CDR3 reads CASSPTGIEQYF. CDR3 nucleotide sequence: TGTGCCAGCAGCCCGACAGGGATCGAGCAGTACTTC.

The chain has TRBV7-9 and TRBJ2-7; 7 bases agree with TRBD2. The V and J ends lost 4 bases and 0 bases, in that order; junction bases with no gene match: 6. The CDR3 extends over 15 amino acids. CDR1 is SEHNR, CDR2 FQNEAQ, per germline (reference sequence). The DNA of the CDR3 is TGTGCCAGCAGCTCCTTAGCGGGCCTCTCCTACGAGCAGTACTTC. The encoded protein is CASSSLAGLSYEQYF. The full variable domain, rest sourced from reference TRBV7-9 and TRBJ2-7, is DTGVSQNPRHKITKRGQNVTFRCDPISEHNRLYWYRQTLGQGPEFLTYFQNEAQLEKSRLLSDRFSAERPKGSFSTLEIQRTEQGDSAMYLCASSSLAGLSYEQYFGPGTRLTVT.

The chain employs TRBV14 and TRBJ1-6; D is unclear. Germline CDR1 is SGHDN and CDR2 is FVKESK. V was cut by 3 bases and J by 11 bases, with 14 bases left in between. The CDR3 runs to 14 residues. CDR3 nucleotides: TGTGCCAGCAGCCAGGGGATGAAGGGCGCACCCCTCCACTTT. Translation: CASSQGMKGAPLHF.